This TCR beta chain was obtained from a study of cytomegalovirus exposure and HLA in healthy donors. Concerning this clone itself: What it recognizes is unknown.

Whole-study findings and limits: A later analysis found most CMV-associated TCR beta chains apparently HLA-restricted. A later analysis reported that several of the most significant clusters appeared to be linked to common viral pathogens, among them Epstein-Barr virus.

Trimming cost V 5 bases and J 8 bases; bases outside gene matches: 10. The V gene's germline CDR1 is PRHDT and CDR2 FYEKMQ (reference sequence). This CDR3 is 15 amino acids long. 60 Vbeta and 13 Jbeta primers were used in PCR. TCRdb's copy holds only in-frame clones and misses some; the assay was immunoSEQ multiplex PCR. The top ten clones hold roughly 3% of a sample with fewer than 150,000 clones, around 70% of them seen once. The source of this sequence is a man aged 25 to 40 in good health and CMV-seronegative. V and J are TRBV13 and TRBJ2-1; 9 nucleotides align to TRBD1. Specimen: PBMCs. CDR3 sequence reads: CASSVNRGRLDEQFF. The CDR3 region has the DNA TGTGCCAGCAGCGTGAACAGGGGGCGTCTAGATGAGCAGTTCTTC.